Following are 4 T cell receptor beta chains from one sample sequenced in a study of CD8 T cells in Susac syndrome. With random hexamers, roughly 0.45 to 1 ug RNA was reverse transcribed. TCRdb used MiXCR to reprocess the immunoSEQ multiplex PCR reads, holding one entry per CDR3 protein. The data hold 400,000 to 550,000 distinct CDR3 sequences, with roughly 85% observed a single time. Sequences were obtained from CD8+ T cells from PBMCs. These receptors all stem from a human donor with multiple sclerosis.

The J gene is TRBJ2-7, the V gene TRBV27, with D perhaps TRBD1 (6 bases). CDR1 is MNHEY and CDR2 is SMNVEV in the germline V gene (reference sequence). Between the trimmed V and J ends, which lost 5 bases and 3 bases, there was a span of 11 bases. This CDR3 comprises 13 residues. CDR3 region: CASSAGQYYEQYF. The CDR3 nucleotides are TGTGCCAGCAGTGCTGGACAGTACTACGAGCAGTACTTC.

J is TRBJ2-2 and V is TRBV5-1; no reliable D call. With 6 bases removed from V and 1 base from J, the gap between germline ends came to 19 bases. The CDR3 is 17 residues long. CDR1 and CDR2 (germline): SGHRS, YFSETQ. This CDR3 is CASTSLMGRENTGELFF. The CDR3 bases are TGCGCCAGCACCTCCCTAATGGGTAGGGAGAACACCGGGGAGCTGTTTTTT.

The rearrangement links TRBV6-5 to TRBJ2-6, with a weak D call TRBD1 (5 bases). CDR3 length equals 18 residues. From germline, CDR1 is MNHEY and CDR2 SVGAGI. The V and J ends lost 2 bases and 0 bases respectively, with 14 bases between them. The CDR3 region is CASSYETVRSSGANVLTF. In DNA, the CDR3 is TGTGCCAGCAGTTACGAGACAGTACGCAGCTCTGGGGCCAACGTCCTGACTTTC.

This chain connects TRBV7-2 to TRBJ2-2; 12 bases line up with TRBD2. V dropped 4 bases and J dropped 7; count of bases not matched to a gene: 13. Germline CDR1 reads SGHTA; CDR2 reads FQGNSA. The CDR3 consists of 18 residues. The chain's CDR3 is CASSSQRLAGEAGGELFF. CDR3 nucleotide sequence: TGTGCCAGCAGCTCCCAACGACTAGCGGGAGAGGCCGGCGGGGAGCTGTTTTTT.